These T cell receptor beta chains were read from a single sample in a study of blood T cell repertoires in COVID-19. The repertoire was sequenced with immunoSEQ multiplex PCR; TCRdb's copy has only in-frame clones and lacks some. Here the sample spans about 320,000 clones, less than 85% being singletons. Sequenced input: PBMCs or T cells enriched from blood (not recorded which). The receptors were gathered from a woman aged 25 to 39 who had been exposed to COVID-19. Each CDR3 is given with its conserved first and last residue. Fields, in order: D gene, V gene, J gene, clone size, CDR3 protein, CDR3 DNA. D genes are given only for firm matches. Clone size is stated in some rows and not others, as once, few, many or a class when expanded.

>-|TRBV19|TRBJ1-2|few
CASTPRYFKEGGTNYGYTF
TGTGCCAGTACCCCAAGGTATTTTAAGGAAGGAGGAACTAACTATGGCTACACCTTC
>TRBD1|TRBV6-1|TRBJ2-5|-
CASSDSTGNGETQYF
TGTGCCAGCAGTGATTCGACAGGGAATGGAGAGACCCAGTACTTC
>-|TRBV9|TRBJ1-1|-
CASSPTQNTEAFF
TGTGCCAGCAGCCCGACTCAGAACACTGAAGCTTTCTTT
>-|TRBV28|TRBJ1-5|few
CASRPMGGSNQPQHF
TGTGCCAGCAGGCCTATGGGGGGGAGCAATCAGCCCCAGCATTTT
>TRBD1|TRBV28|TRBJ1-6|-
CASSTDRAGNSPLHF
TGTGCCAGCAGCACGGACAGGGCAGGCAATTCACCCCTCCACTTT
>TRBD1|TRBV18|TRBJ1-1|-
CASSSGQGRTEAFF
TGTGCCAGCTCATCCGGACAGGGGCGCACTGAAGCTTTCTTT
>TRBD2|TRBV7-2|TRBJ2-3|once
CASSTPGTSGSWADTQYF
TGTGCCAGCAGCACTCCCGGGACTAGCGGGAGCTGGGCAGATACGCAGTATTTT
>-|TRBV7-8|TRBJ1-1|-
CASSLRSNTEAFF
TGTGCCAGCAGCTTACGGAGCAACACTGAAGCTTTCTTT
>TRBD1|TRBV7-3|TRBJ2-7|-
CASSPGLGQGPSYEQYF
TGTGCCAGCAGCCCAGGCCTAGGACAGGGACCTTCCTACGAGCAGTACTTC
>TRBD2|TRBV14|TRBJ2-1|-
CAGHTSGRSYNEQFF
TGTGCCGGGCATACGAGCGGGAGGTCCTACAATGAGCAGTTCTTC
>TRBD1|TRBV6-5|TRBJ2-5|-
CASSRPGQGMETQYF
TGTGCCAGCAGTAGGCCGGGACAGGGAATGGAGACCCAGTACTTC
>TRBD1|TRBV30|TRBJ1-3|-
CAWAGDRFSGNTIYF
TGTGCCTGGGCTGGGGACAGGTTCTCTGGAAACACCATATATTTT
>TRBD1|TRBV18|TRBJ1-3|-
CASSPLGQGTGNTIYF
TGTGCCAGCTCACCACTGGGACAGGGAACCGGAAACACCATATATTTT
>TRBD1|TRBV6-5|TRBJ1-2|-
CASSPQGDFIYGYTF
TGTGCCAGCAGCCCCCAGGGGGATTTTATCTATGGCTACACCTTC
>TRBD1|TRBV9|TRBJ1-6|once
CASSERQGYNSPLHF
TGTGCCAGCAGCGAACGACAGGGCTATAATTCACCCCTCCACTTT
>-|TRBV6-2/TRBV6-3|TRBJ2-1|-
CASSFSSYNEQFF
TGTGCCAGCAGTTTCAGCTCCTACAATGAGCAGTTCTTC
>TRBD1|TRBV4-2|TRBJ1-5|-
CASSLGQGNDPQHF
TGTGCCAGCAGCCTCGGACAGGGAAACGATCCCCAGCATTTT
>TRBD2|TRBV2|TRBJ2-1|-
CASKGLASYNEQFF
TGTGCCAGCAAGGGACTAGCGTCCTACAATGAGCAGTTCTTC
>TRBD1|TRBV5-3|TRBJ2-3|-
CARSLWLAGTGICADTQYF
TGTGCCAGAAGCTTGTGGCTGGCTGGGACAGGGATTTGCGCAGATACGCAGTATTTT
>-|TRBV28|TRBJ1-2|few
CASSFQWGRVGYTF
TGTGCCAGCAGTTTTCAGTGGGGGCGGGTCGGCTACACCTTC
>TRBD1|TRBV28|TRBJ1-2|-
CASRGQGVNYGYTF
TGTGCCAGCAGGGGGCAGGGGGTTAACTATGGCTACACCTTC
>TRBD1|TRBV14|TRBJ2-7|-
CASSQDQGTVTYEQYF
TGTGCCAGCAGCCAAGATCAAGGGACAGTCACTTACGAGCAGTACTTC
>TRBD2|TRBV12-3/TRBV12-4|TRBJ2-5|many
CASSSMAGSGSYF
TGTGCCAGCAGTTCTATGGCGGGTAGCGGGAGTTACTTC
>-|TRBV6-2/TRBV6-3|TRBJ2-5|few
CASSFRLVQETQYF
TGTGCCAGCAGTTTCCGACTAGTTCAAGAGACCCAGTACTTC